The clone carrying this T cell receptor beta chain has only one observation. What it binds is not known. The data were taken from a study of T cell responses to AZD1222 COVID-19 vaccine. Findings of the study overall: There were mostly white British donors and more females than males, and clonal diversity was possibly underestimated.

Profiling relied on immunoSEQ multiplex PCR, and the TCRdb table lists in-frame clones only, not all of them. The table lists 140,000 to 150,000 clones, 92% of them singletons. The V gene lost 4 bases and the J gene lost 8 bases, with 8 bases spanning the gap. The germline CDR1 and CDR2 sequences are MDHEN and SYDVKM. The CDR3 consists of 12 residues. This sequence originates from an adult who received the AZD1222 COVID-19 vaccine. V is TRBV28 and J is TRBJ2-2; D is undetermined. The input for sequencing was peripheral blood, taken 28 days after the second AZD1222 dose. CDR3 residues: CASSSLRGELFF. The DNA for the CDR3 is TGTGCCAGCAGTTCCCTAAGGGGGGAGCTGTTTTTT.